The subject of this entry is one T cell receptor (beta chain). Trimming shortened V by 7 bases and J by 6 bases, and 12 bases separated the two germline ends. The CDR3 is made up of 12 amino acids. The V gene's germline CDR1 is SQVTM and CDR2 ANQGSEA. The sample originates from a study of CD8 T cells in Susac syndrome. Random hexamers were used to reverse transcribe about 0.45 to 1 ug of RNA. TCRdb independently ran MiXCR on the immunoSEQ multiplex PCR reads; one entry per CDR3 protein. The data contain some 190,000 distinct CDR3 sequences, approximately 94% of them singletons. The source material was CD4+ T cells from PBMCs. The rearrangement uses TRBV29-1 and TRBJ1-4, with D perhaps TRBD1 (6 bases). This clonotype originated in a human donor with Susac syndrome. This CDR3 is CSGQKGDEKLFF. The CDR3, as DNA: TGCAGCGGTCAGAAGGGGGATGAAAAACTGTTTTTT.